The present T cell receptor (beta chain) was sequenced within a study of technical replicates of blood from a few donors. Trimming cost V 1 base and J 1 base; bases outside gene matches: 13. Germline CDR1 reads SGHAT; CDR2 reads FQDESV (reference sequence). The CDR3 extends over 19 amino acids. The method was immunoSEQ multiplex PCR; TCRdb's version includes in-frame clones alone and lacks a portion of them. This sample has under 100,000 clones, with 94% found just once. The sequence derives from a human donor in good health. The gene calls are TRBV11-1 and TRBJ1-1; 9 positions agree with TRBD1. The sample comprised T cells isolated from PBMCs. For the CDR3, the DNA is TGTGCCAGCAGCTTAGTACTCCGACACAGGGGGCTTTCGAACACTGAAGCTTTCTTT. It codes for CASSLVLRHRGLSNTEAFF.